These T cell receptor beta chains were read from a single sample in a study of OX40 agonist ivuxolimab in advanced cancers. Generated by immunoSEQ multiplex PCR, the TCRdb table keeps only in-frame clones and is missing some. The table shows approximately 65,000 clones, with roughly 90% occurring only once. This specimen consisted of CD4+ or CD8+ T cells sorted from blood, obtained in a trial of the OX40 agonist ivuxolimab. Receptor source: an adult with an advanced solid tumor such as melanoma, head and neck, liver or kidney cancer. The CDR3 runs from the conserved cysteine through the conserved F or W. Fields, in order: V gene, CDR3 protein.

TRBV5-1,CASSLGTGTDTQYF
TRBV18,CASSPYTDTQYF
TRBV14,CASSQDHDVAKNIQYF
TRBV2,CASSALTGSGYTF
TRBV27,CASSLRSGAAFF
TRBV5-4,CASSLAGGGNTGELFF
TRBV5-1,CASSGGSLQKETQYF
TRBV5-1,CASSLTSGPSYNEQFF
TRBV6-1,CASSERGARLNYSNQPQHF
TRBV30,CAWSVASVYNEQFF
TRBV21-1,CASNHPSVYSNQPQHF
TRBV2,CASSQTGWYGYTF
TRBV18,CASSPVTLTEAFF
TRBV6-1,CASSGVIRSQGQPQHF
TRBV11-2,CASSRTVNTEAFF
TRBV7-9,CASSSQTGATEAFF
TRBV11-2,CASSTRDPNSPLHF
TRBV10-1,CASSESIGGEAFF
TRBV5-1,CASSLAGTGQVYGYTF
TRBV27,CASKRTGVDVYGYTF
TRBV9,CASSPQGGNQPQHF
TRBV10-1,CASSESGGSGTQYF
TRBV5-1,CASSTMAGANVLTF
TRBV6-5,CASSYSSGTGGNTQYF
TRBV30,CACKGGFQETQYF
TRBV30,CAWKRGQRSEAFF
TRBV5-1,CASYGSQETQYF
TRBV7-9,CASSLAGGVPSGDTIYF
TRBV5-1,CASSTLTGLSYGYTF
TRBV30,CAWTGDRDTEAFF
TRBV19,CASSAPRTVPNYGYTF
TRBV11-3,CASSLLTSGGTDTQYF
TRBV6-1,CASSGLPAGSNEKLFF
TRBV6-5,CASRGSVEEKLFF
TRBV18,CASSPPGSDRSPLHF
TRBV27,CASRSRGWVSPLHF
TRBV11-3,CASSRTSGESYEQYF
TRBV18,CASSSGTGRNSPLHF
TRBV7-6,CASSPGQPVLAGGQETQYF
TRBV5-1,CASRLAGTGNYNEQFF
TRBV7-3,CASSRDRSTDTQYF
TRBV19,CASTKDRSYTF